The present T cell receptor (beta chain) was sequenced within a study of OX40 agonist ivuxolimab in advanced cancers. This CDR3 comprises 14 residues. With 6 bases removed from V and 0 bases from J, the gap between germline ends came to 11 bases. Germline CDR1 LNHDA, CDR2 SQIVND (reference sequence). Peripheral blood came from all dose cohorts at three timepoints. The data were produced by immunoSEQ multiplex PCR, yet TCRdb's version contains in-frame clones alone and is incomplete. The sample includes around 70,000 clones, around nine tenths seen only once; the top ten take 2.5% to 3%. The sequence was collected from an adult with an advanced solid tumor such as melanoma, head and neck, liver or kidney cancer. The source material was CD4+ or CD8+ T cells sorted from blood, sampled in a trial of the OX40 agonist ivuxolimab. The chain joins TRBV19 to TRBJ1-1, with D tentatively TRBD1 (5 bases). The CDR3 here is CASRPDSLNTEAFF. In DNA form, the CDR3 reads TGTGCCAGTAGGCCCGACAGTCTGAACACTGAAGCTTTCTTT.